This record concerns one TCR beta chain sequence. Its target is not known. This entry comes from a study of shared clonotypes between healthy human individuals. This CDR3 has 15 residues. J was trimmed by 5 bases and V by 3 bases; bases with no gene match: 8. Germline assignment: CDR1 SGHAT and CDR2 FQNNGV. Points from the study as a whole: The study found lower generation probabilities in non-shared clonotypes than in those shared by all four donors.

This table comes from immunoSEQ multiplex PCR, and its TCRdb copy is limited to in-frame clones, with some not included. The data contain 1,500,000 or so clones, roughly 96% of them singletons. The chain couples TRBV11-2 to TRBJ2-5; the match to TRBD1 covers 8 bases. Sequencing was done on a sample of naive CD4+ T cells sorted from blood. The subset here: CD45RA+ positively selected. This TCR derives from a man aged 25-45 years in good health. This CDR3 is CASSFPDRVGETQYF. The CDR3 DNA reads TGTGCCAGCAGCTTCCCGGACAGGGTTGGGGAGACCCAGTACTTC.